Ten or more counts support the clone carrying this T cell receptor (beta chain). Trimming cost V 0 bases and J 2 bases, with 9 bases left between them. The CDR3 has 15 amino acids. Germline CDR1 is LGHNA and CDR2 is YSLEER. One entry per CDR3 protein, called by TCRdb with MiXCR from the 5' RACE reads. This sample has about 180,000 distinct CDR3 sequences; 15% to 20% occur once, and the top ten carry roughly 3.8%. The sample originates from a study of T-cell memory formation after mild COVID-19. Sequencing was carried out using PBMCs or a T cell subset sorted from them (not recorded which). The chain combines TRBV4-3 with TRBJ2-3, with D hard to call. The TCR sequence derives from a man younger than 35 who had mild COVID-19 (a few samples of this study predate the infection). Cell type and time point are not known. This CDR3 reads CASSQEPQDTDTQYF. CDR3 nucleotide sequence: TGCGCCAGCAGCCAAGAACCCCAGGACACAGATACGCAGTATTTT.